The present T cell receptor (beta chain) was sequenced within a study of PD-1 blockade in classical Hodgkin lymphoma. Profiling relied on immunoSEQ multiplex PCR, and the TCRdb table lists in-frame clones only, not all of them. The profile shows 25,000 to 35,000 clones, approximately 74% of them singletons. V shed 0 bases and J shed 1 base, with 16 bases lying between them. Germline V gene lookup returns CDR1 LNHNV and CDR2 YYDKDF (reference sequence). The CDR3 runs 18 residues. Each patient's relapse followed autologous stem cell transplantation, and brentuximab vedotin exposure varied. Findings and caveats of the study: Complete responders possessed baseline diversity comparable to newly diagnosed patients.

Turning to this clone: Its matching antigen is unknown.

The sequence was obtained from a human donor with classical Hodgkin lymphoma. V gene TRBV15 combines with J gene TRBJ1-5; D possibly corresponds to TRBD1 (5 bases). The material was peripheral blood mononuclear cells (PBMCs), obtained before the second cycle of nivolumab. The CDR3 region is CATSRDRLDGGSNQPQHF. CDR3 DNA: TGTGCCACCAGCAGAGACCGCTTGGACGGGGGAAGCAATCAGCCCCAGCATTTT.